This T cell receptor (beta chain) was identified during a study of radiotherapy plus CTLA-4 blockade in lung cancer. Focal radiation and CTLA-4 blockade (ipilimumab) were tested in chemo-refractory metastatic non-small-cell lung cancer patients. The assay was immunoSEQ multiplex PCR, and TCRdb's table has in-frame clones only and misses some. The sample comprises 80,000 to 100,000 clones, 75% to 85% of which are singletons, and 3% to 3.5% rests with the top ten. The V and J ends lost 4 bases and 4 bases, in that order; junction bases with no gene match: 11. Germline values: CDR1 SGHTA, CDR2 FQGNSA. The CDR3 has 16 residues.

This clonotype was sampled from a human donor with non-small cell lung cancer who had a partial response to radiotherapy plus ipilimumab. This sequence joins TRBV7-2 and TRBJ2-3, with 7 bases aligning to TRBD2. The material was peripheral blood, obtained from a patient treated with radiotherapy plus ipilimumab. CDR3 in amino acids: CASSSFGGRAADTQYF. CDR3 nucleotide sequence: TGTGCCAGCAGCTCCTTTGGAGGGAGGGCAGCAGATACGCAGTATTTT.